This T cell receptor (beta chain) emerged from a study of blood T cell repertoires in COVID-19. The wider study: Acute and convalescent COVID-19 specimens originated in the United States, Italy and Spain.

As handled by the study authors: Using reference gene primer amplification, nucleated cell counts were estimated. Libraries were prepared by immunoSEQ multiplex PCR; TCRdb keeps only in-frame clonotypes and omits some of them. D and trimming were read from the DNA, whereas the V and J calls and clone size are those reported in that table. The data hold some 260,000 clones, with 75% to 90% observed a single time. Seattle's enrolled individuals joined amid active infection and were then monitored longitudinally. The specimen was peripheral blood. This TCR derives from a woman in her 70s with COVID-19, enrolled during active disease.

The DNA of the CDR3 is TGTGCCAGCAGGGGGGGCTACGAGCAGTACTTC. It specifies CASRGGYEQYF. The chain joins TRBV25-1 to TRBJ2-7; perhaps TRBD2 as D (6 bases). Germline lookup yields CDR1 MGHDK and CDR2 SYGVNS. The CDR3 is 11 amino acids. Trimming shortened V by 6 bases and J by 3 bases, and 6 bases separated the two germline ends.